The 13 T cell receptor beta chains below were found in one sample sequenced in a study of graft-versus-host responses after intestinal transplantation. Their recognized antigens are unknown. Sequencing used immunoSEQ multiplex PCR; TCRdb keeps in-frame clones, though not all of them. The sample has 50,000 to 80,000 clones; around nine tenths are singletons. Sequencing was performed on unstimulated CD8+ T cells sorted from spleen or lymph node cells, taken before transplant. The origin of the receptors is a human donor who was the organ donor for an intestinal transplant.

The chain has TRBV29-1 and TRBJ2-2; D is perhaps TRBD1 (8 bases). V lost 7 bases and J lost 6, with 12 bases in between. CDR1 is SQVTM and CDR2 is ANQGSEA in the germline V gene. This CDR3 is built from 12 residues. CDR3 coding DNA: TGCAGCGGGACAGGGAGGGCCGGGGAGCTGTTTTTT. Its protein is CSGTGRAGELFF.

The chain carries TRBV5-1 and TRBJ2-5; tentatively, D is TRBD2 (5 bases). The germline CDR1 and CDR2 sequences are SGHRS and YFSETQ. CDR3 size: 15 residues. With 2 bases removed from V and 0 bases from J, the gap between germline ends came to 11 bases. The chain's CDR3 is CASSLGEDYQETQYF. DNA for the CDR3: TGCGCCAGCAGCTTAGGCGAGGACTACCAAGAGACCCAGTACTTC.

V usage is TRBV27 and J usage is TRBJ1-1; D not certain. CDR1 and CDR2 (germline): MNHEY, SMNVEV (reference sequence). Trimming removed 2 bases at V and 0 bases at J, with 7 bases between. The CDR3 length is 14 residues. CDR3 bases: TGTGCCAGCAGTTTAATAGATATGAACACTGAAGCTTTCTTT. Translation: CASSLIDMNTEAFF.

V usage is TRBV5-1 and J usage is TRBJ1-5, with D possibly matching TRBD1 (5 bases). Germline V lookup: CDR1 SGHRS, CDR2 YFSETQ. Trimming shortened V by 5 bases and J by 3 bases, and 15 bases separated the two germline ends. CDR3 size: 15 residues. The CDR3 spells CASRLDQGTNQPQHF. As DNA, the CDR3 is TGCGCCAGCAGACTGGACCAGGGTACCAATCAGCCCCAGCATTTT. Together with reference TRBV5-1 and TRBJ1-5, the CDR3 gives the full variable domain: KAGVTQTPRYLIKTRGQQVTLSCSPISGHRSVSWYQQTPGQGLQFLFEYFSETQRNKGNFPGRFSGRQFSNSRSEMNVSTLELGDSALYLCASRLDQGTNQPQHFGDGTRLSIL.

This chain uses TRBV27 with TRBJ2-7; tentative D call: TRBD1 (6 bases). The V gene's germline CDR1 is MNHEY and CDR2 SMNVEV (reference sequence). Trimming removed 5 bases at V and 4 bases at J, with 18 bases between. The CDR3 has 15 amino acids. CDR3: CASSRYSGTRYEQYF. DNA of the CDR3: TGTGCCAGCAGTCGCTATTCCGGGACACGGTACGAGCAGTACTTC.

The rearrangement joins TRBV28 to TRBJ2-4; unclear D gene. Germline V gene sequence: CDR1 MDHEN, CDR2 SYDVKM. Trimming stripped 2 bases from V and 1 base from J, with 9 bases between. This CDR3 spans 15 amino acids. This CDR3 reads CASSLGAVAKNIQYF. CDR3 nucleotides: TGTGCCAGCAGTTTAGGTGCGGTGGCCAAAAACATTCAGTACTTC.

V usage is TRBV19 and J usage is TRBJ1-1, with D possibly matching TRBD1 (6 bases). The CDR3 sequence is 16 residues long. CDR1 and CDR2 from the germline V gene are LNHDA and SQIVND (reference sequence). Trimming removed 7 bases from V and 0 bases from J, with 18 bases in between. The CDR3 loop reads CASNWGGRSLNTEAFF. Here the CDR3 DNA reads TGTGCCAGTAATTGGGGGGGCAGGAGCCTGAACACTGAAGCTTTCTTT.

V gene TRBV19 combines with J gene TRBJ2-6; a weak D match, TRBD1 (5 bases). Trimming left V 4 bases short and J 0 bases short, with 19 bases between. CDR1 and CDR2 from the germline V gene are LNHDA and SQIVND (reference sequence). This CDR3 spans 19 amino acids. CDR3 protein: CASSSSRGSPLSGANVLTF. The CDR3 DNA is TGTGCCAGTAGTAGTAGTAGGGGATCCCCCCTCTCTGGGGCCAACGTCCTGACTTTC.

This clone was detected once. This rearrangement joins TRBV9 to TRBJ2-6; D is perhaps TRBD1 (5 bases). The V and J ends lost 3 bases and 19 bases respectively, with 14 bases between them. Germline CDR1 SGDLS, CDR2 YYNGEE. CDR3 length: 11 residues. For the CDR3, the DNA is TGTGCCAGCAGCGGCGCAGGGCGCTGTACTTTC. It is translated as CASSGAGRCTF.

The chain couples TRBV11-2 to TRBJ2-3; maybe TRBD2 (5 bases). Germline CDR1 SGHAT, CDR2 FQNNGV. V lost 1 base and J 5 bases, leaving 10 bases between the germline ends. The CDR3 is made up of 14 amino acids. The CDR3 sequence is CASSLVLRGDTQYF. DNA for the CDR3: TGTGCCAGCAGCTTAGTTCTCCGGGGAGATACGCAGTATTTT.

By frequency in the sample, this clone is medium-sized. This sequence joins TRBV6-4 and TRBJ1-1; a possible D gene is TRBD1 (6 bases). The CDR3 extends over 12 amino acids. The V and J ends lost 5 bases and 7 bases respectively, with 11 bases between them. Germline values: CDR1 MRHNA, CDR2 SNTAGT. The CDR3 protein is CASSNEQGEAFF. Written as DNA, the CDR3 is TGTGCCAGCAGTAATGAACAGGGTGAAGCTTTCTTT.

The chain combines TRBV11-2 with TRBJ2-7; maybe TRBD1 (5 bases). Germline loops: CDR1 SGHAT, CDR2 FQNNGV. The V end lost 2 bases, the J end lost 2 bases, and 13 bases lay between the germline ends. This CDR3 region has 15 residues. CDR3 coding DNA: TGTGCCAGCAGCTTATTTCTGAGCAGGGCCTACGAGCAGTACTTC. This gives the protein CASSLFLSRAYEQYF. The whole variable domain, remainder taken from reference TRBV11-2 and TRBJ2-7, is EAGVAQSPRYKIIEKRQSVAFWCNPISGHATLYWYQQILGQGPKLLIQFQNNGVVDDSQLPKDRFSAERLKGVDSTLKIQPAKLEDSAVYLCASSLFLSRAYEQYFGPGTRLTVT.

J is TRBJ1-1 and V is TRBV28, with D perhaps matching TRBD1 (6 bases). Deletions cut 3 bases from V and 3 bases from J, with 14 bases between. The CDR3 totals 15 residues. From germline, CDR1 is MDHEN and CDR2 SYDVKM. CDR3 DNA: TGTGCCAGCAGTTTCCATCAGGGGAGGGACACTGAAGCTTTCTTT. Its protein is CASSFHQGRDTEAFF.